Listed below are T cell receptor beta chains from one sample, sequenced in a study of identical twins. Each CDR3 protein is one row after TCRdb ran MiXCR on the 5' RACE reads. The data hold roughly 690,000 distinct CDR3 sequences, with over 20% observed a single time. This sample was also put to use in a study of T cells expressing NK-cell markers.

The source material was PBMCs. The receptors come from a woman aged 18-29 years in good health. The CDR3 runs from the conserved cysteine through the conserved F or W. Fields, in order: J gene, V gene, CDR3 protein.

J: TRBJ1-1
V: TRBV4-3
CDR3: CASSQTQNTEAFF

J: TRBJ1-6
V: TRBV12-3/TRBV12-4
CDR3: CASSRGSGGGNSPLHF

J: TRBJ1-1
V: TRBV20-1
CDR3: CSAQRTDTEAFF

J: TRBJ1-1
V: TRBV7-3
CDR3: CASSPNGAEAFF

J: TRBJ2-7
V: TRBV20-1
CDR3: CSASPSWEKRELIYEQYF

J: TRBJ2-1
V: TRBV6-2/TRBV6-3
CDR3: CASTQLGFFNEQFF

J: TRBJ2-7
V: TRBV12-3/TRBV12-4
CDR3: CASVVSGNYEQYF

J: TRBJ1-1
V: TRBV5-1
CDR3: CASSFTGDSEAFF

J: TRBJ1-4
V: TRBV12-3/TRBV12-4
CDR3: CASSWTPANEKLFF

J: TRBJ2-7
V: TRBV12-3/TRBV12-4
CDR3: CASTAGFSYEQYF

J: TRBJ2-7
V: TRBV11-3
CDR3: CASSLEGTSGYEQYF

J: TRBJ2-5
V: TRBV6-1
CDR3: CASSEFSGNQENQYF

J: TRBJ1-3
V: TRBV20-1
CDR3: CSANEGGSGNTIYF

J: TRBJ1-5
V: TRBV12-3/TRBV12-4
CDR3: CASSLEGVEPQHF

J: TRBJ1-2
V: TRBV20-1
CDR3: CSAPRGTHGYTF

J: TRBJ2-1
V: TRBV29-1
CDR3: CSVEGLRDNEQFF

J: TRBJ2-6
V: TRBV20-1
CDR3: CSAFKGAGANVLTF

J: TRBJ2-1
V: TRBV6-2/TRBV6-3
CDR3: CASSYSTTSGDEQFF

J: TRBJ2-1
V: TRBV5-1
CDR3: CASSLAGNEQFF

J: TRBJ1-6
V: TRBV6-5
CDR3: CASSSGDSPLHF

J: TRBJ1-5
V: TRBV4-3
CDR3: CASSQDGGLSNQPQHF

J: TRBJ1-2
V: TRBV29-1
CDR3: CSATPDSRAGYTF

J: TRBJ1-1
V: TRBV20-1
CDR3: CSARDIDSPDTEAFF

J: TRBJ2-1
V: TRBV7-2
CDR3: CASSPMAGGPYNEQFF

J: TRBJ2-5
V: TRBV7-2
CDR3: CASSPLLETQYF

J: TRBJ2-2
V: TRBV10-3
CDR3: CAISGGRGDTGELFF

J: TRBJ2-1
V: TRBV7-8
CDR3: CASSPPVNSYNEQFF

J: TRBJ2-7
V: TRBV7-9
CDR3: CASSLKDEQYF

J: TRBJ2-7
V: TRBV5-1
CDR3: CASSGGEGTASYEQYF

J: TRBJ2-3
V: TRBV7-9
CDR3: CASSSGPFITDTQYF

J: TRBJ1-1
V: TRBV29-1
CDR3: CSADDREGTEAFF

J: TRBJ2-7
V: TRBV9
CDR3: CASSVGPRDEQYF

J: TRBJ2-1
V: TRBV20-1
CDR3: CSAYLGGRGGGQFF

J: TRBJ2-3
V: TRBV5-1
CDR3: CASSDGTSGRNTQYF

J: TRBJ2-7
V: TRBV20-1
CDR3: CSARGGPTYEQYF

J: TRBJ2-2
V: TRBV9
CDR3: CASSETGGPNTGELFF

J: TRBJ2-7
V: TRBV6-1
CDR3: CASRGSGGYEQYF

J: TRBJ2-1
V: TRBV7-9
CDR3: CASSGEDTSSTLAQFF

J: TRBJ2-1
V: TRBV6-5
CDR3: CASSWSALGGVGYNEQFF

J: TRBJ1-1
V: TRBV9
CDR3: CASSVEGWDTEAFF

J: TRBJ2-5
V: TRBV7-2
CDR3: CASSGGLAGETQYF

J: TRBJ1-1
V: TRBV12-3/TRBV12-4
CDR3: CASSKSGLGSAEAFF

J: TRBJ2-1
V: TRBV15
CDR3: CATSKGLSGYNEQFF

J: TRBJ2-7
V: TRBV20-1
CDR3: CSAGVGGNEQYF

J: TRBJ2-7
V: TRBV20-1
CDR3: CSARDPSGRPYEQYF

J: TRBJ2-5
V: TRBV29-1
CDR3: CSVGSTAQETQYF

J: TRBJ2-1
V: TRBV5-6
CDR3: CASSVVGQGIRNEQFF

J: TRBJ1-2
V: TRBV10-2
CDR3: CASGGDRGRGGYTF

J: TRBJ1-5
V: TRBV20-1
CDR3: CSARQFNQPQHF

J: TRBJ2-4
V: TRBV20-1
CDR3: CSARDLTGGANIQYF

J: TRBJ2-1
V: TRBV7-8
CDR3: CASTPGGPYNEQFF

J: TRBJ2-3
V: TRBV20-1
CDR3: CRAHRGTDTQYF

J: TRBJ1-4
V: TRBV5-1
CDR3: CASSLPDRSTNEKLFF

J: TRBJ2-7
V: TRBV7-9
CDR3: CASSSPLSGSYEQYF

J: TRBJ1-1
V: TRBV12-3/TRBV12-4
CDR3: CASSSSAFEAFF

J: TRBJ2-5
V: TRBV2
CDR3: CASSDSGLAGDDETQYF

J: TRBJ1-1
V: TRBV15
CDR3: CATSRDGRANTEAFF